The sequence of this TCR beta chain was determined in a study of technical replicates of blood from a handful of donors. The CDR3 is 17 amino acids. The germline gives CDR1 SGHNT, CDR2 YYREEE (reference sequence). The junction had 7 bases not matched to a gene; V was cut back by 4 bases and J by 4 bases. Some clones are missing from TCRdb's copy, which holds only in-frame ones; the method was immunoSEQ multiplex PCR. The sample consists of some 83,000 clones, 85% to 95% of them appearing once. This sequence originates from a human donor in good health. V gene TRBV5-4 combines with J gene TRBJ2-3, with 15 nucleotides matching TRBD2. The sequenced sample was T cells isolated from PBMCs. CDR3 sequence reads: CASSLGLAGGEADTQYF. DNA of the CDR3: TGTGCCAGCAGCCTAGGACTAGCGGGAGGGGAGGCAGATACGCAGTATTTT.